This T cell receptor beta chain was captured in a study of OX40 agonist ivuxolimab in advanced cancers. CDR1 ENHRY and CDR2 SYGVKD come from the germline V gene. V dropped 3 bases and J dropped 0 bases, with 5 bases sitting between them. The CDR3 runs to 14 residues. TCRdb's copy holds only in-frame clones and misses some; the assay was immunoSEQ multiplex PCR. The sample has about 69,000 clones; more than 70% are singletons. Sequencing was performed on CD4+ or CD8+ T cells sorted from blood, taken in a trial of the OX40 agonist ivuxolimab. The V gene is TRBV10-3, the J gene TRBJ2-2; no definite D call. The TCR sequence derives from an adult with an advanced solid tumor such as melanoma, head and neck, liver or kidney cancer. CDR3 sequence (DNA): TGTGCCATCAGTGATCCCACGAACACCGGGGAGCTGTTTTTT. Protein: CAISDPTNTGELFF.